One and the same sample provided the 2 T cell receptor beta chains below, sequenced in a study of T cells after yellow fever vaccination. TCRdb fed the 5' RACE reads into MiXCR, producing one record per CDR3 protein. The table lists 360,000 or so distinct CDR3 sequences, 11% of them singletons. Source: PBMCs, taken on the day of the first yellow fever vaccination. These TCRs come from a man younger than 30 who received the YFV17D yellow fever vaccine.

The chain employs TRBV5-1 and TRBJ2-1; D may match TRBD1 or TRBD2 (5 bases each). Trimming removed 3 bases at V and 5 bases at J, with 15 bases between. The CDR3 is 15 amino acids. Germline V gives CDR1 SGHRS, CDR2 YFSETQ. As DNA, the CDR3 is TGCGCCAGCAGCTCAATAACCGGGACCCACAATGAGCAGTTCTTC. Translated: CASSSITGTHNEQFF.

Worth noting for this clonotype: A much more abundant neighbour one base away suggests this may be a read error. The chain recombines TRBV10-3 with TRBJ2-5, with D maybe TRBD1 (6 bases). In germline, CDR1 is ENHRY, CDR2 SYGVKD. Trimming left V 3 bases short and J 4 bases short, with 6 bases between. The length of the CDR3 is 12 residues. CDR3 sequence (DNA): TGTGCCATCAGTGACAGGGGAGAGACCCAGTACTTC. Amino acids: CAISDRGETQYF.